This TCR beta chain comes out of a study of cytomegalovirus exposure and HLA in healthy donors. The PCR had 60 Vbeta and 13 Jbeta primers. Libraries were prepared by immunoSEQ multiplex PCR; TCRdb keeps only in-frame clonotypes and omits some of them. Of around 160,000 clones listed, approximately 78% are singletons. This clone was seen a few times. What it binds is unknown. Each donor was nominally healthy when sampled (though unrecorded immune exposures were likely). Whole-study findings and limits: An observed cluster of highly shared sequence variants was recorded as a likely sequencing artifact.

The CDR3 is 14 amino acids. The V gene end was trimmed by 5 bases and the J gene end by 8 bases; junction bases not matched to a gene: 6. CDR1 and CDR2 (germline): MDHEN, SYDVKM. Source material: PBMCs. This chain links TRBV28 with TRBJ1-2; TRBD1 agrees at 12 bases. This clonotype originated in a man between 35 and 55 years old in good health and CMV-seropositive. The CDR3 region is CASSPGTGGGGYTF. CDR3 DNA sequence: TGTGCCAGCAGTCCCGGGACAGGGGGCGGCGGCTACACCTTC.